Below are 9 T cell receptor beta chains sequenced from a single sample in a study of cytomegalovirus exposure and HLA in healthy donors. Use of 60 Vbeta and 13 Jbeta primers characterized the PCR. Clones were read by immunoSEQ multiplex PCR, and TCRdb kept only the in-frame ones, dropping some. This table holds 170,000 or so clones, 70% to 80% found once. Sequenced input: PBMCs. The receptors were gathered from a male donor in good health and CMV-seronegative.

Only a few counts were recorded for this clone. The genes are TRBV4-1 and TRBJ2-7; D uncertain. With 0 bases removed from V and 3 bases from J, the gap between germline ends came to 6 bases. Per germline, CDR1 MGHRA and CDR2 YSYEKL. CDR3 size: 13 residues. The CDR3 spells CASSQELFYEQYF. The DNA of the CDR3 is TGCGCCAGCAGCCAAGAACTGTTCTACGAGCAGTACTTC.

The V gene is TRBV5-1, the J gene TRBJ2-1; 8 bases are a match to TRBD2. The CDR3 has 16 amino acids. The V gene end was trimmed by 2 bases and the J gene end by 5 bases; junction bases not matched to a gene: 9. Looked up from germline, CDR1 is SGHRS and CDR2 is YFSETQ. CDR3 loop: CASSFAPSGSDNEQFF. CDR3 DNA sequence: TGCGCCAGCAGCTTCGCGCCGAGCGGGAGTGACAATGAGCAGTTCTTC.

CDR3 sequence reads: CASSGTGVGQPQHF. The CDR3 region has the DNA TGTGCCAGCAGCGGTACAGGGGTGGGGCAGCCCCAGCATTTT. The chain joins TRBV6-1 to TRBJ1-5; the match to TRBD1 covers 7 bases. Germline CDR1 MNHNS, CDR2 SASEGT. CDR3 length equals 14 residues. Trimming cost V 6 bases and J 7 bases; bases outside gene matches: 9.

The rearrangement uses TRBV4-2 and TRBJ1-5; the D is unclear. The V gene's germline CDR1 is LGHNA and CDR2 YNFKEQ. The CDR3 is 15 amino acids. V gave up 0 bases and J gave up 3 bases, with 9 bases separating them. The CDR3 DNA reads TGTGCCAGCAGCCAAGAACCGGGGTTCAATCAGCCCCAGCATTTT. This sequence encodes CASSQEPGFNQPQHF.

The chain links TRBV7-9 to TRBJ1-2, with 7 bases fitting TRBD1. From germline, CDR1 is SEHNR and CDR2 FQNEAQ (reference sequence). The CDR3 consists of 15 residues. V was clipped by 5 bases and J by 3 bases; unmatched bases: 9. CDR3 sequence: CASSVMTGKDYGYTF. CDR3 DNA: TGTGCCAGCAGCGTAATGACAGGGAAGGACTATGGCTACACCTTC.

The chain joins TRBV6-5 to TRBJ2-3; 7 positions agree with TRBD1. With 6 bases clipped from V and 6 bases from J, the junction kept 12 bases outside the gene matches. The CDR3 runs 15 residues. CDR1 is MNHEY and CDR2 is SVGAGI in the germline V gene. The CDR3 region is CASSPRPMTGDTQYF. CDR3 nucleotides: TGTGCCAGCAGCCCCCGTCCCATGACAGGGGATACGCAGTATTTT.

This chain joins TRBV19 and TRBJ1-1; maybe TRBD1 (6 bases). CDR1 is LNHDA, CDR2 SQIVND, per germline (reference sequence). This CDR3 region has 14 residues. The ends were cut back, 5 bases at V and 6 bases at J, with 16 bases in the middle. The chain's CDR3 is CASSPRGSVAEAFF. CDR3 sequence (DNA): TGTGCCAGTAGTCCCAGGGGAAGCGTTGCTGAAGCTTTCTTT.

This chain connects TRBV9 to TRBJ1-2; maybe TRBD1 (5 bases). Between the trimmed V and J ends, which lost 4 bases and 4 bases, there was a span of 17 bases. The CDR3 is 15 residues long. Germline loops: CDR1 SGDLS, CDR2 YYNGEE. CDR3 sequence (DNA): TGTGCCAGCAGCCCCAGGGCCTCGGACGGCTATGGCTACACCTTC. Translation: CASSPRASDGYGYTF.

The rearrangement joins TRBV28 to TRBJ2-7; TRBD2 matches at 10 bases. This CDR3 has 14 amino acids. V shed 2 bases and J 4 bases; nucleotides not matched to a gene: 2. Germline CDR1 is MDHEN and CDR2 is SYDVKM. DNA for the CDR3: TGTGCCAGCAGTTTAAGTAGCGGGAGGTACGAGCAGTACTTC. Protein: CASSLSSGRYEQYF.